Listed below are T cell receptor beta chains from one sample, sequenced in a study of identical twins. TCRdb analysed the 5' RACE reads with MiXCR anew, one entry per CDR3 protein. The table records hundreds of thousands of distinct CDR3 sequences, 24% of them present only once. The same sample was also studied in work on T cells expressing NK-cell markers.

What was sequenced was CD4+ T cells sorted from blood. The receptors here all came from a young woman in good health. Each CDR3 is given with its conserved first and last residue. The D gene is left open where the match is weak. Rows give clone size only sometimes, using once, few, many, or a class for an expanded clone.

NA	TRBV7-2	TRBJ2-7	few	TGTGCCAGCAGCGCTCAACCGAGGACGGATCCCTACGAGCAGTACTTC	CASSAQPRTDPYEQYF
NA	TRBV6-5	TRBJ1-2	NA	TGTGCCAGCAGTTATAGCGGGACGGCTAACTATGGCTACACCTTC	CASSYSGTANYGYTF
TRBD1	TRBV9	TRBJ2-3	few	TGTGCCAGCAGCGCTGACAGGGGGCCCTCAGATACGCAGTATTTT	CASSADRGPSDTQYF
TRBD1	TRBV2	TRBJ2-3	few	TGTGCCAGCACCCTAGAAGGACAGGGGGCAGATACGCAGTATTTT	CASTLEGQGADTQYF
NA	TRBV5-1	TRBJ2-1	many	TGCGCCAGCAGCTTGAGTGGAACAGGAGAGCAGTTCTTC	CASSLSGTGEQFF
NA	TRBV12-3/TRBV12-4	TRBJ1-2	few	TGTGCCAGCAGTCCCACTCTGGGAGGGGGCTATGGCTACACCTTC	CASSPTLGGGYGYTF
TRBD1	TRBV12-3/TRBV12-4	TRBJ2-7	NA	TGTGCCAGCAGTTTTGTCGGACAGGGGGGGTACGAGCAGTACTTC	CASSFVGQGGYEQYF
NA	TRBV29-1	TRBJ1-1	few	TGCAGCGTTAGGGGGAAAAACACTGAAGCTTTCTTT	CSVRGKNTEAFF
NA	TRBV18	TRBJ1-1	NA	TGTGCCAGCTCACCACAGGTCAGAGGGGCCGGGGGGAACACTGAAGCTTTCTTT	CASSPQVRGAGGNTEAFF
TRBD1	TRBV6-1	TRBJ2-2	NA	TGTGCCAGCAGGGCCGGGACAGGGAGATCCGGGGAGCTGTTTTTT	CASRAGTGRSGELFF
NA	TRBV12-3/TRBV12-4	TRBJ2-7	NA	TGTGCCAGCAGTTACCGGGGGGCTGGCGAGCAGTACTTC	CASSYRGAGEQYF
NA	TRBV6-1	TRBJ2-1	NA	TGTGCCAGCAGAAAGGGCCAAAACAATGAGCAGTTCTTC	CASRKGQNNEQFF
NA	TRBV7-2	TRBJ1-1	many	TGTGCCAGCAGCTTTCACACTGAAGCTTTCTTT	CASSFHTEAFF
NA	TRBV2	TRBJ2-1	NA	TGTGCCAGCAAGGGACGGAGCTCCTACAATGAGCAGTTCTTC	CASKGRSSYNEQFF
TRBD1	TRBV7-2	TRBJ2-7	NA	TGTGCCAGCAGCTTAGGTTGGACAGGGACCGAGCAGTACTTC	CASSLGWTGTEQYF
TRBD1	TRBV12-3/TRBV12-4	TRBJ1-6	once	TGTGCCAGCAGTTCGAACCGGGACAGCAAGACCCTCCACTTT	CASSSNRDSKTLHF
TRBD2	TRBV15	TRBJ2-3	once	TGTGCCACCAGCAGGGGGGGGTTGGCGGGAGCGTATTTT	CATSRGGLAGAYF
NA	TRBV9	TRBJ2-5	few	TGTGCCAGCAGCTCCCTGCGGGGCCAAGAGACCCAGTACTTC	CASSSLRGQETQYF
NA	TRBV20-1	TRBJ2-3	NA	TGCAGTGTTAGACGGGGGCTCTTAACGACAGATACGCAGTATTTT	CSVRRGLLTTDTQYF
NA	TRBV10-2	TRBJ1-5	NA	TGCGCCAGCAGTGTCCGGGGGGCCAGCAATCAGCCCCAGCATTTT	CASSVRGASNQPQHF
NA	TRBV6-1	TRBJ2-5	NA	TGTGCCAGCAGCCGGGGTCTATTACAAGAGACCCAGTACTTC	CASSRGLLQETQYF
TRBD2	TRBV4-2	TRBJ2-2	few	TGTGCCAGCAGCCCCTTGCGGGGGGGCTATATCGGGGAGCTGTTTTTT	CASSPLRGGYIGELFF
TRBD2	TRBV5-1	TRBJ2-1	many	TGCGCCAGCAGCTTTATTCTAGCGGCCGAATACAATGAGCAGTTCTTC	CASSFILAAEYNEQFF
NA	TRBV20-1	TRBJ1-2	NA	TGCAGTGCTATGGGGATCTATGGCTACACCTTC	CSAMGIYGYTF
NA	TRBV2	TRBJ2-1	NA	TGTGCCAGCAGTGTGTCTGGACAGTCCTACAATGAGCAGTTCTTC	CASSVSGQSYNEQFF
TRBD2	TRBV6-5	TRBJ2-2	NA	TGTGCCAGCAGTTCGGGACTAGCGAGGGTCGGGGAGCTGTTTTTT	CASSSGLARVGELFF
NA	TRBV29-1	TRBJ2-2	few	TGCAGCGTTGGTCCCAGAATGAACACCGGGGAGCTGTTTTTT	CSVGPRMNTGELFF